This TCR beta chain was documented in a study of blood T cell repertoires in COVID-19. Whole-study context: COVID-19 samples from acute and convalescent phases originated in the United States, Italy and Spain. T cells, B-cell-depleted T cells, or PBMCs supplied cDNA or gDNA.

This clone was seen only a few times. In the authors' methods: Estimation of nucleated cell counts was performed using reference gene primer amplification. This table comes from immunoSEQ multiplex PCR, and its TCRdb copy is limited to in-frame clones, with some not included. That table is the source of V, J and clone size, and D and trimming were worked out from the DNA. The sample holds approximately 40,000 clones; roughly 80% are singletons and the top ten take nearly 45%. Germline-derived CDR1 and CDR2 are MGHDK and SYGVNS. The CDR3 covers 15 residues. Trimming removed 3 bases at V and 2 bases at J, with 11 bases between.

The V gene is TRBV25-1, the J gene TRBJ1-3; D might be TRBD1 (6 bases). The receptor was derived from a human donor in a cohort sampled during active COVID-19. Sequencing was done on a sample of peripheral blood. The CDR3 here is CASSDVGHAGNTIYF. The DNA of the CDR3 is TGTGCCAGCAGTGACGTGGGACACGCTGGAAACACCATATATTTT.